These T cell receptor beta chains were read from a single sample in a study of neurological immune-mediated disorders. TCRdb itself ran the 5' RACE reads through MiXCR, one entry per CDR3 protein. The sample includes 30,000 or so distinct CDR3 sequences, approximately 4% of them seen just once. Material for sequencing was CD4+ T cells from blood. The receptors were sampled from a woman in her forties in good health. CDR3s include the opening cysteine and the closing phenylalanine or tryptophan. Each record gives: clone size, D gene, V gene, J gene, CDR3 DNA, CDR3 protein. D genes are given only for firm matches. The size entry gives once, few or many counts, or a class when the clone is expanded.

many,.,TRBV7-6,TRBJ2-2,TGTGCCAGCAGCTTACAACCGAGGAACACCGGGGAGCTGTTTTTT,CASSLQPRNTGELFF
many,.,TRBV28,TRBJ2-1,TGTGCCAGCAGTTACAGGGATGAGCAGTTCTTC,CASSYRDEQFF
many,TRBD2,TRBV11-2,TRBJ2-1,TGTGCCAGCAGCCGTTCCCTAGCGGGGCTTGGGGATGAGCAGTTCTTC,CASSRSLAGLGDEQFF
many,TRBD1,TRBV20-1,TRBJ1-1,TGCAGTGCTAGGAGGTCAGGGGGGGTGAACACTGAAGCTTTCTTT,CSARRSGGVNTEAFF
few,.,TRBV30,TRBJ1-6,TGTGCCTGGAGTGGGACAGAAAATTCACCCCTCCACTTT,CAWSGTENSPLHF
many,.,TRBV5-1,TRBJ2-1,TGCGCCAGCAGCCACGGGACTTCTAACAATGAGCAGTTCTTC,CASSHGTSNNEQFF
many,TRBD1,TRBV7-2,TRBJ1-4,TGTGCCAGCAGCCAAGGACAGGGGTTGGAAAAACTGTTTTTT,CASSQGQGLEKLFF
many,.,TRBV12-3/TRBV12-4,TRBJ2-5,TGTGCCAGCAGCAGACAAGAGACCCAGTACTTC,CASSRQETQYF
many,.,TRBV5-1,TRBJ1-3,TGCGCCAGCAGCTCGTCAAACACCATATATTTT,CASSSSNTIYF
many,TRBD2,TRBV5-1,TRBJ2-1,TGCGCCAGCAGCTTGGACGTCCGCGGGAGGGGACTCAATGAGCAGTTCTTC,CASSLDVRGRGLNEQFF
many,TRBD1,TRBV5-1,TRBJ2-7,TGCGCCAGCAGCCCCGGGACAGGGGGCGGCGAGCAGTACTTC,CASSPGTGGGEQYF
many,TRBD1,TRBV12-3/TRBV12-4,TRBJ2-5,TGTGCCAGCAGGGGGACAGGGGTATTGGAGACCCAGTACTTC,CASRGTGVLETQYF